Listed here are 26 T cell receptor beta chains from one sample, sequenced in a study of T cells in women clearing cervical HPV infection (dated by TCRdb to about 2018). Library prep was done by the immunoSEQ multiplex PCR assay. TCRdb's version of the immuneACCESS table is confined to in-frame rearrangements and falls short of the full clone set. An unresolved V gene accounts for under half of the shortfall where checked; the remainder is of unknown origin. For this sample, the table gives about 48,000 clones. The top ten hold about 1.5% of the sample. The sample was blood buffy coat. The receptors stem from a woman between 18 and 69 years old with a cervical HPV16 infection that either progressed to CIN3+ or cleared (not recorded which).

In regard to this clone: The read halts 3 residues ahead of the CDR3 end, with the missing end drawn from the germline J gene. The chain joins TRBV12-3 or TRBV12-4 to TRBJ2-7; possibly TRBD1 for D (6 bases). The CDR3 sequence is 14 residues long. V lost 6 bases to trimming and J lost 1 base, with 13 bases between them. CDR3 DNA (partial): TGTGCCAGCAGCCCTCTACAGGGATCCTACGAG. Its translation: CASSPLQGSYE. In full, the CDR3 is CASSPLQGSYEQYF.

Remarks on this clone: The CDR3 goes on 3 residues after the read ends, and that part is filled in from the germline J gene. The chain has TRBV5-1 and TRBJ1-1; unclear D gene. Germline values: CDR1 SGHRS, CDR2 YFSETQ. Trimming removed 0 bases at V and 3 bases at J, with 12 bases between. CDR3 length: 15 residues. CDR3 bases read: TGCGCCAGCAGCTTGGAGTCGGGTGTGGACACTGAA. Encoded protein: CASSLESGVDTE. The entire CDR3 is CASSLESGVDTEAFF.

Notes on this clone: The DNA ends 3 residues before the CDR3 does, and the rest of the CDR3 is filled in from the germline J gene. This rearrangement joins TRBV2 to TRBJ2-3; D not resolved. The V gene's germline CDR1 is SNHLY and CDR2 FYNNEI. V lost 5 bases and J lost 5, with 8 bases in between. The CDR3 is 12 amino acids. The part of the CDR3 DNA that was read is TGTGCCAGCAGTCTCCTAGTAGATACG. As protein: CASSLLVDT. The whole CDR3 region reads CASSLLVDTQYF. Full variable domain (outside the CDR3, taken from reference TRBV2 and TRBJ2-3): EPEVTQTPSHQVTQMGQEVILRCVPISNHLYFYWYRQILGQKVEFLVSFYNNEISEKSEIFDDQFSVERPDGSNFTLKIRSTKLEDSAMYFCASSLLVDTQYFGPGTRLTVL.

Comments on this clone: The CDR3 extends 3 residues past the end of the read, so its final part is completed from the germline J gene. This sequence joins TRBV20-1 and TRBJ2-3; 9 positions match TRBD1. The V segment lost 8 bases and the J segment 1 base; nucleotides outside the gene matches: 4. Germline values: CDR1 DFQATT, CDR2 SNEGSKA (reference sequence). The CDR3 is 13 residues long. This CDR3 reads CSQGQGGTDTQYF. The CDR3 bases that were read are TGCAGTCAGGGACAGGGAGGCACAGATACG.

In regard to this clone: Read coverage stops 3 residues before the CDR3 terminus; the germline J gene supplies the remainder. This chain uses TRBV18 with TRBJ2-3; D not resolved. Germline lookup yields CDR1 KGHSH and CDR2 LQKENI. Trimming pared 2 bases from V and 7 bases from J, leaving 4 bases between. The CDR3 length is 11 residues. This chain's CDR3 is CASSPAYTQYF. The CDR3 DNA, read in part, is TGTGCCAGCTCACCAGCGTATACG.

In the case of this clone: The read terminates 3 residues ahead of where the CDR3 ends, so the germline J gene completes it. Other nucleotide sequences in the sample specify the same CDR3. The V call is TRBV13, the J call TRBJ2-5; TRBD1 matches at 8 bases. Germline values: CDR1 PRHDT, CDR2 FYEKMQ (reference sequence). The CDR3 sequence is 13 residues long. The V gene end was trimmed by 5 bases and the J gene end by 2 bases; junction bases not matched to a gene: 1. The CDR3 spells CASSRTGQETQYF. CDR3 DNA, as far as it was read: TGTGCCAGCAGCAGGACAGGGCAAGAGACC.

The covered CDR3 bases are TGTGCCAGTAGTATAGGACAGGGAAACTATGGC. Protein product: CASSIGQGNYG. The CDR3 as a whole reads CASSIGQGNYGYTF. The chain is built from TRBV19 and TRBJ1-2, with TRBD1 identical over 7 bases. The sequenced fragment ends 3 residues before the CDR3 boundary, so the rest is inferred from the germline J gene. The germline gives CDR1 LNHDA, CDR2 SQIVND (reference sequence). This CDR3 is built from 14 residues. V shed 1 base, J shed 2 bases, and the junction held 1 base outside the gene matches.

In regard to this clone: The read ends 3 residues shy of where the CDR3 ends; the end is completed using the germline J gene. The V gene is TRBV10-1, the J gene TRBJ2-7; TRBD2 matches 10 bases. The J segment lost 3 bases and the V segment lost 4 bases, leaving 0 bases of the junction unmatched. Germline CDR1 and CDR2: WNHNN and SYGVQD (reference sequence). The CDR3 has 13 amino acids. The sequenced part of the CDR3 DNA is TGCGCCAGCAGTGGACTAGCGGGCTACGAG. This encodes CASSGLAGYE. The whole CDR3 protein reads CASSGLAGYEQYF.

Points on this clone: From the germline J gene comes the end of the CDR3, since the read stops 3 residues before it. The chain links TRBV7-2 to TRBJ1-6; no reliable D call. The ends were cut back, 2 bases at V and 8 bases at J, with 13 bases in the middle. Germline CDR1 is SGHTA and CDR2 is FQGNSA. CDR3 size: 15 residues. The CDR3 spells CASSLPPGSDSPLHF. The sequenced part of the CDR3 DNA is TGTGCCAGCAGCTTACCCCCGGGGTCTGATTCACCC. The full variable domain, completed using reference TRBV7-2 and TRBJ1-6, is GAGVSQSPSNKVTEKGKDVELRCDPISGHTALYWYRQSLGQGLEFLIYFQGNSAPDKSGLPSDRFSAERTGGSVSTLTIQRTQQEDSAVYLCASSLPPGSDSPLHFGNGTRLTVT.

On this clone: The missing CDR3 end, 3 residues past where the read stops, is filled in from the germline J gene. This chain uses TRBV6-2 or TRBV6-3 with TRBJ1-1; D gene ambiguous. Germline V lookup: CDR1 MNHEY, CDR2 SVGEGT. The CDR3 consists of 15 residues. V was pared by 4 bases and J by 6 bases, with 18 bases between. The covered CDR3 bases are TGTGCCAGCAGTTCCCCGCAGGTTAAAGCAGCTGAA. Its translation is CASSSPQVKAAE. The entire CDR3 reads CASSSPQVKAAEAFF.

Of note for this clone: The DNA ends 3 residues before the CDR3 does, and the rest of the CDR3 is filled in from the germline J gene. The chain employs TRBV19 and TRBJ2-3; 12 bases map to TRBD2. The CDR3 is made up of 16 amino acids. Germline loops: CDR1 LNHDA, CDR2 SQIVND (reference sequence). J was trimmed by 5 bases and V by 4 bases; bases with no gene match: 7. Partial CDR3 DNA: TGTGCCAGTAGTAACCTAGCGGGAGGGCAAAAAGATACG. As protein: CASSNLAGGQKDT. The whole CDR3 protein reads CASSNLAGGQKDTQYF.

The CDR3 bases that were read are TGCGCCAGCAGCCCCGGGGGTCGGAGGGTTGAACACAATGAG. Encoded protein: CASSPGGRRVEHNE. The CDR3 in full is CASSPGGRRVEHNEQFF. The chain carries TRBV5-1 and TRBJ2-1; perhaps TRBD2 as D (6 bases). The read is 3 residues too short to cover the CDR3 end, so that end is filled in from the germline J gene. The CDR3 runs to 17 residues. The germline V gene has CDR1 SGHRS and CDR2 YFSETQ. Trimming stripped 4 bases from V and 5 bases from J, with 22 bases between.

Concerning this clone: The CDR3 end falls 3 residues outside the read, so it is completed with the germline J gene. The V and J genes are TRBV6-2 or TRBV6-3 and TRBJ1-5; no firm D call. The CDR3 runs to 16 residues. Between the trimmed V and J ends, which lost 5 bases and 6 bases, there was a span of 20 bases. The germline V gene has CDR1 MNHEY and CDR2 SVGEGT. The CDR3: CASSTRPIPSRQPQHF. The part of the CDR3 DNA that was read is TGTGCCAGCAGTACCCGCCCGATTCCGAGCCGTCAGCCC.

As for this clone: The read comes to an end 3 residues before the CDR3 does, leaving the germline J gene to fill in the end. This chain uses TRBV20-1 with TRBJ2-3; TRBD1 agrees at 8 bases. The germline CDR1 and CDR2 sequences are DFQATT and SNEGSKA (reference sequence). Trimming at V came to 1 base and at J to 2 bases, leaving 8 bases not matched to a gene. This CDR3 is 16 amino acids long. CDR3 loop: CSARAISQGATDTQYF. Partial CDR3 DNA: TGCAGTGCTAGAGCAATTTCCCAGGGGGCCACAGATACG.

CDR3: CASSLDTGETQYF. CDR3 bases read: TGTGCCAGCAGCTTAGATACAGGGGAGACC. The gene calls are TRBV11-3 and TRBJ2-5; D is perhaps TRBD1 (6 bases). The CDR3 end falls 3 residues outside the read, so it is completed with the germline J gene. The germline V gene encodes CDR1 SGHNT and CDR2 YENEEA. CDR3 length equals 13 residues. V dropped 0 bases and J dropped 5 bases, with 7 bases sitting between them. The complete variable domain, with remaining parts taken from reference TRBV11-3 and TRBJ2-5, reads EAGVVQSPRYKIIEKKQPVAFWCNPISGHNTLYWYLQNLGQGPELLIRYENEEAVDDSQLPKDRFSAERLKGVDSTLKIQPAELGDSAVYLCASSLDTGETQYFGPGTRLLVL.

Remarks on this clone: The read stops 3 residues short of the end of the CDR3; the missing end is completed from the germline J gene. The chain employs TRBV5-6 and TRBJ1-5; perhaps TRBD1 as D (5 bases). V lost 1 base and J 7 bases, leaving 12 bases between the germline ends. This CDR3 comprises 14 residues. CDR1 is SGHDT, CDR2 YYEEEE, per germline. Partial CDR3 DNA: TGTGCCAGCAGCTTGTGGGGGGGTGGGCAGCCC. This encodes CASSLWGGGQP. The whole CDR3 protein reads CASSLWGGGQPQHF.

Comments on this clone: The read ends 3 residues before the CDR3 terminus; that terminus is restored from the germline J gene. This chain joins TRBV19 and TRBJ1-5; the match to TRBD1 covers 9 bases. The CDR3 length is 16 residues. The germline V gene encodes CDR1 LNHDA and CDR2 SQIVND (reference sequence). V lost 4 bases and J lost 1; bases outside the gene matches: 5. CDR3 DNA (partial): TGTGCCAGTAGTACGGGACAGGGAATAAGCAATCAGCCC. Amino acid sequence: CASSTGQGISNQP. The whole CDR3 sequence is CASSTGQGISNQPQHF.

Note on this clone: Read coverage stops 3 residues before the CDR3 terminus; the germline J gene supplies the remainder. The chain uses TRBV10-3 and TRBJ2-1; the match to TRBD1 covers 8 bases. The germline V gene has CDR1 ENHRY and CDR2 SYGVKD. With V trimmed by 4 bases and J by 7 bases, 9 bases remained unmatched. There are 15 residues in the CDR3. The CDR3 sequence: CAISAGQGVENEQFF. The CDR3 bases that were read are TGTGCCATCAGTGCCGGACAGGGAGTTGAGAATGAG.

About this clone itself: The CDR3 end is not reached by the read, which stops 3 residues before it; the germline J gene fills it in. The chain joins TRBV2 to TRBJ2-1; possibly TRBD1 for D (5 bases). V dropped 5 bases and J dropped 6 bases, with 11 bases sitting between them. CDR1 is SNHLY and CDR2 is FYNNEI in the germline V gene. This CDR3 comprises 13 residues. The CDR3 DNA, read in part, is TGTGCCAGCAGTTTTGCTACAGGCAATGAG. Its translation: CASSFATGNE. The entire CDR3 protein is CASSFATGNEQFF.

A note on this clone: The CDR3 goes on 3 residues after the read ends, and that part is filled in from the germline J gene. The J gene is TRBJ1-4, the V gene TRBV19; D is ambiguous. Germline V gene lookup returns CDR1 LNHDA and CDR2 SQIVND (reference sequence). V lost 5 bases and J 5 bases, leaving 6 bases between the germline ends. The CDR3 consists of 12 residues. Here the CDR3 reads CASSVLNEKLFF. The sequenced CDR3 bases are TGTGCCAGTAGTGTCCTCAATGAAAAA.

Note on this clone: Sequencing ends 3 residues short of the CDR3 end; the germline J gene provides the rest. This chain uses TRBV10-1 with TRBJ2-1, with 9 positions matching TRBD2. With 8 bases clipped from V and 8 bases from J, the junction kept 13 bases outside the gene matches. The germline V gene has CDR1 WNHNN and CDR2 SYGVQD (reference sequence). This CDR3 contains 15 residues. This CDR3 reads CASGFSGSAQDEQFF. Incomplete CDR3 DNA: TGCGCCAGCGGGTTTAGCGGGAGTGCCCAGGATGAG.

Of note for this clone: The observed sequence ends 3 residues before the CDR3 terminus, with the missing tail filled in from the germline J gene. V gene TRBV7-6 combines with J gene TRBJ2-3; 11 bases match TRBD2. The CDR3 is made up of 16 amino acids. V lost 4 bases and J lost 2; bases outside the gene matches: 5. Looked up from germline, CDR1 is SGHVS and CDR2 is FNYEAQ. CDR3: CASSSLAGGATDTQYF. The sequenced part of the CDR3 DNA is TGTGCCAGCAGCTCCCTAGCGGGGGGCGCCACAGATACG.

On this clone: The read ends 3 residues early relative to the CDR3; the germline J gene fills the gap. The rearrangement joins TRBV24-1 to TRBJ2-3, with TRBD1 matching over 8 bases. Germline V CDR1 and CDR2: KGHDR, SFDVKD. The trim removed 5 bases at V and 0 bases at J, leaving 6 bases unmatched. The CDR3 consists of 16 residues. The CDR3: CATSARTGYSTDTQYF. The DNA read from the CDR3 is TGTGCCACCAGTGCCCGGACAGGGTACAGCACAGATACG.

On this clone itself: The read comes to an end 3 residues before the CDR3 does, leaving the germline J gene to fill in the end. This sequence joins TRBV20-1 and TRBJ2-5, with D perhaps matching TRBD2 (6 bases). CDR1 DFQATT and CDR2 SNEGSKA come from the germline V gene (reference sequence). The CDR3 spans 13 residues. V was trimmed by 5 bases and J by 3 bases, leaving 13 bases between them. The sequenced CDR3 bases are TGCAGTGCTTACGGGACTCAGAAAGAGACC. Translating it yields CSAYGTQKET. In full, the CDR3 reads CSAYGTQKETQYF.

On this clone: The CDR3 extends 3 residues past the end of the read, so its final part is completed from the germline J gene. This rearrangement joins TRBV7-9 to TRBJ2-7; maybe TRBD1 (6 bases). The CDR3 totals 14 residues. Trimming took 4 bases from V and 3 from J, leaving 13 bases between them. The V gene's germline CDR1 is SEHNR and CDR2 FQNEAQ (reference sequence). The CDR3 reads CASSSADSYYEQYF. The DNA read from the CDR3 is TGTGCCAGCAGCTCGGCGGACAGCTACTACGAG.

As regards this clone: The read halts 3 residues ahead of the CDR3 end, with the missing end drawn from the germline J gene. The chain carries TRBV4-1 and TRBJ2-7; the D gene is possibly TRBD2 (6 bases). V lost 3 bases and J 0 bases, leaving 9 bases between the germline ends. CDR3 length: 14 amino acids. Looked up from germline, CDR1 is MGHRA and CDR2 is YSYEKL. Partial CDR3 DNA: TGCGCCAGCAGCCATCTAGCGAACTCCTACGAG. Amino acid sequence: CASSHLANSYE. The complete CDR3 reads CASSHLANSYEQYF.